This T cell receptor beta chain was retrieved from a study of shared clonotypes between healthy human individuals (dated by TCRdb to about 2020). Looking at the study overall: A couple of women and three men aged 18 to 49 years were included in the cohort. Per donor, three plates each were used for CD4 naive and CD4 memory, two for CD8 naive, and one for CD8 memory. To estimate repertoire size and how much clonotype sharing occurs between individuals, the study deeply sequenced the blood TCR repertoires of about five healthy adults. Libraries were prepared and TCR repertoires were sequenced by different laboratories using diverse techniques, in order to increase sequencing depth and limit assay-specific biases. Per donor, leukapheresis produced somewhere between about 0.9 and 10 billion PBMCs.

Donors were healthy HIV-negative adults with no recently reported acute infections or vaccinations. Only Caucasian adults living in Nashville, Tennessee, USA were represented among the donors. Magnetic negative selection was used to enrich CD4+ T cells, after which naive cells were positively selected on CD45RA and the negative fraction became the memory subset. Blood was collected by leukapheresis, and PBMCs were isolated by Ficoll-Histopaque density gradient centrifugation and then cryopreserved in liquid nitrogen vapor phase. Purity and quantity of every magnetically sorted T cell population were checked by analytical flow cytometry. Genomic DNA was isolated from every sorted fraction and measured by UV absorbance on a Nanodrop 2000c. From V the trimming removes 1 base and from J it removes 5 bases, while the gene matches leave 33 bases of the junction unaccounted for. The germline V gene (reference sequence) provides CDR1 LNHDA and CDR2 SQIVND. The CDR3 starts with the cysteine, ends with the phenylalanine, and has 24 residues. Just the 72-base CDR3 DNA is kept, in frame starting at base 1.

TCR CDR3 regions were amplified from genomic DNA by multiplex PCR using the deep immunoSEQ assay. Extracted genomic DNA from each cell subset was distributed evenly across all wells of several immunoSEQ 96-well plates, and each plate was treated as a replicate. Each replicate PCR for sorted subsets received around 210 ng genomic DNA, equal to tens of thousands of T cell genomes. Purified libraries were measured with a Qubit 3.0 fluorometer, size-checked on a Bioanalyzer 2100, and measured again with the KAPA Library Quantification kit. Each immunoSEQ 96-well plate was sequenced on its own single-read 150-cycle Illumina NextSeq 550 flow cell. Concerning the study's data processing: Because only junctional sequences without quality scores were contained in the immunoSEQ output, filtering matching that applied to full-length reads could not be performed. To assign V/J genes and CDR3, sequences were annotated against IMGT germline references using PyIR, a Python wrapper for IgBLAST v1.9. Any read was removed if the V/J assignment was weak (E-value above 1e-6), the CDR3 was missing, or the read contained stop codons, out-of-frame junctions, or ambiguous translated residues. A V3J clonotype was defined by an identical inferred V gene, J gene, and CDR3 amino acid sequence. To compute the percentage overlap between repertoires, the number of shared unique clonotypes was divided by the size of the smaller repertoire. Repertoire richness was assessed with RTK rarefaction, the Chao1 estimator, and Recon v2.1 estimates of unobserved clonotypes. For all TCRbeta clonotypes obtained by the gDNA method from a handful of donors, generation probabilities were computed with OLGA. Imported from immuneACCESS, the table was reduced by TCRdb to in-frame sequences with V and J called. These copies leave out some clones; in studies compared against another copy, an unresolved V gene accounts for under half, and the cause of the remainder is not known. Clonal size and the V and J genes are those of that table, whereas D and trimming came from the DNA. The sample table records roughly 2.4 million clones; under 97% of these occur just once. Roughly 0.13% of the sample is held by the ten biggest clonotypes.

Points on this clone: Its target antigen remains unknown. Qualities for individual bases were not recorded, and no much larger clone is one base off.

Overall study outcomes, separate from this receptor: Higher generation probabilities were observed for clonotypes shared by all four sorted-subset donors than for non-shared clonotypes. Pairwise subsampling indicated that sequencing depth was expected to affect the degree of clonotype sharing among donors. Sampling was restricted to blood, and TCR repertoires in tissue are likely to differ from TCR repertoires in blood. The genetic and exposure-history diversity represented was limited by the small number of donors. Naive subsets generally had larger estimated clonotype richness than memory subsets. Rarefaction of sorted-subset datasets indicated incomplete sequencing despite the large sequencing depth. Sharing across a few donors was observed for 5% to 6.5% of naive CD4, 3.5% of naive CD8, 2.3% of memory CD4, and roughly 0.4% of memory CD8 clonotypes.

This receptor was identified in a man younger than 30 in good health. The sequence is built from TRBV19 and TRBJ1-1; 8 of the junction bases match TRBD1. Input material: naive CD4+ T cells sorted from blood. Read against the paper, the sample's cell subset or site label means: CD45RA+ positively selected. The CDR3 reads CASSIGGGERLGTDRVGFGTEAFF. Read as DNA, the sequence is TGTGCCAGTAGTATAGGAGGGGGAGAGAGGTTAGGGACGGACAGGGTGGGCTTCGGAACTGAAGCTTTCTTT.